This T cell receptor beta chain was captured by sequencing in a study of T-cell reconstitution after alpha-beta-depleted transplantation in children. Preparing the TCRbeta library involved the use of unique molecular identifiers. TCRdb recomputed calls from the PCR reads with MiXCR, one row per CDR3 protein. The sample lists about 400,000 distinct CDR3 sequences, 20% occurring once. The V gene lost 0 bases and the J gene lost 0 bases, with 27 bases spanning the gap. There are 21 residues in the CDR3. In germline, CDR1 is SGHRS, CDR2 YFSETQ. The chain employs TRBV5-1 and TRBJ1-1, with D perhaps TRBD1 (5 bases). This sequence originates from a human donor who donated a stem cell graft to a child with acute myeloid leukemia. This sample comprised PBMCs from the stem cell graft donor, obtained from the stem cell graft. This CDR3 reads CASSLDQVGGEGTHMNTEAFF. CDR3 sequence (DNA): TGCGCCAGCAGCTTGGACCAGGTTGGGGGTGAGGGTACCCACATGAACACTGAAGCTTTCTTT.